This T cell receptor beta chain originates from a study of CD8 T cells in ankylosing spondylitis. The study, taken as a whole, reports: What appeared characteristic of ankylosing spondylitis blood was a TCR beta motif of under 10 highly homologous variants. Significant enrichment of disease-linked clones was reported in matched ankylosing spondylitis synovial fluid. There were earlier reports of some motif variants in reactive arthritis synovial fluid and blood.

This clonotype was observed many times. Its antigen is undetermined. Germline and junction disagree at one end, which may indicate a read error. TCRdb fed the 5' RACE reads into MiXCR, producing one record per CDR3 protein. The data contain 200,000 to 300,000 distinct CDR3 sequences, roughly a tenth of them singletons. This receptor was taken from a male donor with ankylosing spondylitis or in good health (not recorded which). Sequencing was performed on blood, either unsorted or a sorted T cell fraction (not recorded which).

Here the CDR3 reads CASSSSIQPQHF. Here the CDR3 DNA reads TGTGCCAGCAGTTCTAGCATTCAGCCCCAGCATTTT. The chain links TRBV12-3 or TRBV12-4 to TRBJ1-5; D unresolved. CDR3 length: 12 residues.